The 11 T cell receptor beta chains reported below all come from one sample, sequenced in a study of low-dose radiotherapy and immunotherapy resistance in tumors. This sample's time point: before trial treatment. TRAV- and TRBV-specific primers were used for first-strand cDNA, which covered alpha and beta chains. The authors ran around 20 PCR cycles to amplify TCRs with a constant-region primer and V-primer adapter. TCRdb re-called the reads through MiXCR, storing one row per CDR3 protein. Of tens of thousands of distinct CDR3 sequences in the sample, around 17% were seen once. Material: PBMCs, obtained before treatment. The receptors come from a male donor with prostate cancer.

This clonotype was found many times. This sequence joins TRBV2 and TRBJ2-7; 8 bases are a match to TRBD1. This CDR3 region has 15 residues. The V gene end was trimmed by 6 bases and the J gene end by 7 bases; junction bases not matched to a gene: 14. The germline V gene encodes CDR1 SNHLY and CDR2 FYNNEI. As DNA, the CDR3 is TGTGCCAGCAGGTCGGACAGGGTGGGGCCGGGAGAGCAGTACTTC. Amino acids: CASRSDRVGPGEQYF.

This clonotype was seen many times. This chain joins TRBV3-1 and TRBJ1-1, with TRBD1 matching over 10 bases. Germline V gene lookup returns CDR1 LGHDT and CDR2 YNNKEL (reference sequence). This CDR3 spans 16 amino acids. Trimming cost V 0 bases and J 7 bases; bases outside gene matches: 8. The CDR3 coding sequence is TGTGCCAGCAGCCAAGATTCGACAGGGGGCTTGGGTGAAGCTTTCTTT. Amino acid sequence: CASSQDSTGGLGEAFF.

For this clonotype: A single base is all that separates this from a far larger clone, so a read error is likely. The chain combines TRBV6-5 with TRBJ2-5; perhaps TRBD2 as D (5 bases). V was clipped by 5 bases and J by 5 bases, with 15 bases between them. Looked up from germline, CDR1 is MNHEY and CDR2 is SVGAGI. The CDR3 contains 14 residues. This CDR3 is CASSESASWETQYF. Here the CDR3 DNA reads TGTGCCAGCAGTGAGTCGGCTAGCTGGGAGACCCAGTACTTC.

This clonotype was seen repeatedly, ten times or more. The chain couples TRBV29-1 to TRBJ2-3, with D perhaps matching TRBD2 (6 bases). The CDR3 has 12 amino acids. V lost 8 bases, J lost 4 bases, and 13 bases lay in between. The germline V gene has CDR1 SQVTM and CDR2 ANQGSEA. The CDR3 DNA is TGCAGCATTGGAGGGGTGCCAGATACGCAGTATTTT. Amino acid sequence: CSIGGVPDTQYF.

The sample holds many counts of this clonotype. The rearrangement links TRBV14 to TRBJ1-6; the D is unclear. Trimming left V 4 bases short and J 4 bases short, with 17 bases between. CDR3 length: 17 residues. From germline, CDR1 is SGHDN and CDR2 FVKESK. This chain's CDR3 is CASSPGYALGYNSPLHF. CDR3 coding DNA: TGTGCCAGCAGCCCCGGCTACGCATTGGGGTATAATTCACCCCTCCACTTT.

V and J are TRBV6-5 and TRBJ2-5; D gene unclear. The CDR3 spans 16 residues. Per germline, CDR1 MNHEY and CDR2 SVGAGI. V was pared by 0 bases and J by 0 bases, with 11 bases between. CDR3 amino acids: CASSYSGASDQETQYF. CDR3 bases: TGTGCCAGCAGTTACTCGGGTGCCAGCGACCAAGAGACCCAGTACTTC.

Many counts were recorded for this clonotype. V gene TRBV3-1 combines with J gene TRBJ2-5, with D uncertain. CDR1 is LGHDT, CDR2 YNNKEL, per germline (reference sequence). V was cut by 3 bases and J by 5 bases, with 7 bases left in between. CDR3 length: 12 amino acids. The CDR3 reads CASSQAAETQYF. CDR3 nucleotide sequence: TGTGCCAGCAGCCAGGCAGCGGAGACCCAGTACTTC.

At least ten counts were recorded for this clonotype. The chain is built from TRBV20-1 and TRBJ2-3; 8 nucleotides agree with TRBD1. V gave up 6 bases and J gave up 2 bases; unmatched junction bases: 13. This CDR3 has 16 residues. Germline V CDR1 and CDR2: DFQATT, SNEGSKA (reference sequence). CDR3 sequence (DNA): TGCAGTGCCAAAGATCGAGGACAGGGACACACAGATACGCAGTATTTT. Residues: CSAKDRGQGHTDTQYF.

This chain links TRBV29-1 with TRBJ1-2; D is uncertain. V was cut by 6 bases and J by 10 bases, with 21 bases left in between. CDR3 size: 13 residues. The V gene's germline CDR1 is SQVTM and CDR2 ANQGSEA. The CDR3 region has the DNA TGCAGCGTCAGTGGTGAGGGAACTCGGTACTACACCTTC. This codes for CSVSGEGTRYYTF.

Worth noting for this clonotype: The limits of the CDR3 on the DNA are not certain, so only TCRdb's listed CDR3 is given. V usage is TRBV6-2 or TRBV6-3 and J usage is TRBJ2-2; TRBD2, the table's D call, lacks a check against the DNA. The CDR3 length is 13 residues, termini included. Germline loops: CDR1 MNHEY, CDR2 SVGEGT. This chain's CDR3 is CASSTRAGELFFF.

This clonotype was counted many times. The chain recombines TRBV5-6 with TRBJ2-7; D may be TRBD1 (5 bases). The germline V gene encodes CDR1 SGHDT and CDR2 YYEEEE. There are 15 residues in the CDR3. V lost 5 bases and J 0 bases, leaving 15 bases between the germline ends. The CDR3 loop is CASRAAAGPSYEQYF. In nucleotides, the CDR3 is TGTGCCAGCAGGGCGGCGGCAGGGCCCTCCTACGAGCAGTACTTC.